The T cell receptor beta chain under discussion was sequenced for a study of cytomegalovirus exposure and HLA in healthy donors. Findings and limits, study-wide: Cytomegalovirus association was listed for under 200 TCR beta chains.

A note on this clone: The antigen is undetermined.

The data were produced by immunoSEQ multiplex PCR, yet TCRdb's version contains in-frame clones alone and is incomplete. The sample carries 120,000 to 150,000 clones, roughly nine tenths recorded once. This CDR3 region has 14 residues. V was clipped by 8 bases and J by 4 bases, with 17 bases between them. Looked up from germline, CDR1 is MNHEY and CDR2 is SMNVEV (reference sequence). The sequenced material came from PBMCs. The V and J genes are TRBV27 and TRBJ1-1, with D possibly TRBD1 on 5 matching bases. The clonotype comes from a man between 18 and 29 years old in good health and CMV-seronegative. CDR3 bases: TGTGCCAGCTCCTTAGGGGTGATCGGCACTGAAGCTTTCTTT. Protein sequence: CASSLGVIGTEAFF.